This TCR beta chain was identified in a study of shared clonotypes between healthy human individuals. Selected positively for CCR7 and CD45RO-negative, naive CD8 cells excluded terminally differentiated effector memory CD45RA+ cells. This clone occurred a few times. This CDR3 comprises 14 residues. Germline V gene lookup returns CDR1 MNHNS and CDR2 SASEGT. J was trimmed by 6 bases and V by 7 bases; bases with no gene match: 5. Produced via immunoSEQ multiplex PCR; TCRdb's table is partial and in-frame only. The repertoire holds nearly 2 million clones, roughly 94% seen once, with 1% to 1.5% in the top ten.

The clonotype originates from a young man in good health. The sequenced sample consisted of naive CD8+ T cells sorted from blood. This rearrangement joins TRBV6-1 to TRBJ1-6, with TRBD1 matching over 8 bases. CDR3 protein: CASKDRVSNSPLHF. The CDR3 DNA follows: TGTGCCAGCAAGGACAGGGTGAGTAATTCACCCCTCCACTTT.